The table lists the clone carrying this T cell receptor (beta chain) with a count of one. This entry comes from a study of blood T cell repertoires in COVID-19. Only in-frame clones appear in the TCRdb table, and some are missing; sequencing was by immunoSEQ multiplex PCR. The sample yields 40,000 or so clones, around 85% seen once. V trimming: 0 bases; J trimming: 2 bases; junction bases outside the gene matches: 10. The CDR3 totals 19 residues. Germline-derived CDR1 and CDR2 are SGHNT and YENEEA. V is TRBV11-3 and J is TRBJ2-6, with TRBD1 matching 7 bases. Sequencing was carried out using peripheral blood. The source is a middle-aged man with active COVID-19. This CDR3 is CASSLDQLDRDAGANVLTF. CDR3 sequence (DNA): TGTGCCAGCAGCTTAGATCAGTTAGACAGGGACGCTGGGGCCAACGTCCTGACTTTC.